These 27 T cell receptor beta chains were sequenced from one sample in a study of shared clonotypes between healthy human individuals. The assay was immunoSEQ multiplex PCR, and TCRdb's table has in-frame clones only and misses some. This sample yields around 2,100,000 clones, of which 85% to 95% are seen a single time; approximately 1.2% belongs to the top ten. Naive CD8 cells were CD45RO-negative, positively selected for CCR7, excluding terminally differentiated effector memory CD45RA+ cells. Sample: naive CD8+ T cells sorted from blood. The origin of the receptors is a man between 18 and 35 years old in good health.

The rearrangement uses TRBV4-2 and TRBJ2-7, with 7 nucleotides matching TRBD2. The CDR3 length is 11 residues. Germline V CDR1 and CDR2: LGHNA, YNFKEQ. Unmatched junction bases numbered 0, after V lost 5 bases and J lost 5 bases. CDR3 sequence: CASSGGDEQYF. DNA of the CDR3: TGTGCCAGCAGCGGGGGGGACGAGCAGTACTTC.

The V call is TRBV15, the J call TRBJ2-2; D gene unclear. This CDR3 has 16 residues. Germline lookup yields CDR1 LNHNV and CDR2 YYDKDF (reference sequence). V was clipped by 5 bases and J by 3 bases, with 16 bases between them. Written as DNA, the CDR3 is TGTGCCACCAGCCCACGGACCTGGCTGGACACCGGGGAGCTGTTTTTT. It translates to CATSPRTWLDTGELFF. The full variable domain, rest sourced from reference TRBV15 and TRBJ2-2, is DAMVIQNPRYQVTQFGKPVTLSCSQTLNHNVMYWYQQKSSQAPKLLFHYYDKDFNNEADTPDNFQSRRPNTSFCFLDIRSPGLGDTAMYLCATSPRTWLDTGELFFGEGSRLTVL.

This clone was seen only once. The rearrangement uses TRBV7-9 and TRBJ2-2; weak D call: TRBD2 (5 bases). V lost 10 bases and J 4 bases, leaving 19 bases between the germline ends. The germline gives CDR1 SEHNR, CDR2 FQNEAQ (reference sequence). The CDR3 loop spans 15 amino acids. CDR3 DNA: TGTGCCACGAGAAGCCAAGAGGGAACCACCGGGGAGCTGTTTTTT. Its translation is CATRSQEGTTGELFF.

This chain joins TRBV13 and TRBJ2-7, with 11 positions matching TRBD1. V shed 5 bases and J 4 bases; nucleotides not matched to a gene: 10. Germline V gene sequence: CDR1 PRHDT, CDR2 FYEKMQ (reference sequence). The CDR3 is 16 residues long. CDR3 protein: CASSATGTGGAYEQYF. In DNA, the CDR3 is TGTGCCAGCAGCGCGACCGGGACAGGGGGTGCTTACGAGCAGTACTTC.

This chain connects TRBV9 to TRBJ2-7; 9 nucleotides line up with TRBD2. The CDR3 runs to 15 residues. Germline CDR1 reads SGDLS; CDR2 reads YYNGEE. V shed 0 bases, J shed 6 bases, and the junction held 7 bases outside the gene matches. CDR3: CASSVGAGGPIEQYF. The CDR3 DNA is TGTGCCAGCAGCGTAGGGGCGGGAGGGCCAATCGAGCAGTACTTC. The full variable domain, in which reference TRBV9 and TRBJ2-7 provide the parts outside the CDR3, is DSGVTQTPKHLITATGQRVTLRCSPRSGDLSVYWYQQSLDQGLQFLIQYYNGEERAKGNILERFSAQQFPDLHSELNLSSLELGDSALYFCASSVGAGGPIEQYFGPGTRLTVT.

This clone was observed a single time. The chain uses TRBV6-1 and TRBJ2-3; D is unresolved. The CDR3 loop spans 17 amino acids. Germline values: CDR1 MNHNS, CDR2 SASEGT. V lost 3 bases and J 0 bases, leaving 16 bases between the germline ends. The CDR3 is CASSDSAFAGSTDTQYF. The CDR3 DNA reads TGTGCCAGCAGTGATTCTGCCTTTGCCGGGAGCACAGATACGCAGTATTTT.

On this clone: Other DNA sequences of this sample code for an identical CDR3. This chain links TRBV5-4 with TRBJ1-1; weak D call: TRBD1 (5 bases). CDR3 length: 13 residues. Germline CDR1 reads SGHNT; CDR2 reads YYREEE (reference sequence). The ends were cut back, 3 bases at V and 1 base at J, with 7 bases in the middle. The CDR3 loop reads CASSSTGNTEAFF. The CDR3 nucleotides are TGTGCCAGCAGCTCAACAGGGAACACTGAAGCTTTCTTT.

Of note for this clone: The sample holds other DNA sequences that translate to the same CDR3. The rearrangement joins TRBV7-9 to TRBJ2-7; no reliable D call. The V end lost 8 bases, the J end lost 2 bases, and 10 bases lay between the germline ends. The CDR3 is made up of 12 amino acids. Germline CDR1 and CDR2: SEHNR and FQNEAQ (reference sequence). In DNA, the CDR3 is TGTGCCAGCTCAGGCATACCCTACGAGCAGTACTTC. The encoded protein is CASSGIPYEQYF.

The chain recombines TRBV11-2 with TRBJ2-7; 8 bases match TRBD2. The CDR3 totals 15 residues. Germline V gene data show CDR1 as SGHAT and CDR2 as FQNNGV. The V segment lost 4 bases and the J segment 2 bases; nucleotides outside the gene matches: 7. This CDR3 is CASSSVAGPAYEQYF. For the CDR3, the DNA is TGTGCCAGCAGCTCAGTAGCGGGACCAGCCTACGAGCAGTACTTC.

The V call is TRBV6-1, the J call TRBJ2-7; D is possibly TRBD1 (6 bases). This CDR3 contains 16 residues. Between the trimmed V and J ends, which lost 1 base and 0 bases, there was a span of 13 bases. Germline V gives CDR1 MNHNS, CDR2 SASEGT. CDR3 amino acids: CASSEEWGPSSYEQYF. CDR3 DNA: TGTGCCAGCAGTGAAGAGTGGGGGCCAAGCTCCTACGAGCAGTACTTC.

CDR3 region: CASSYTSGNPYEQYF. The CDR3 DNA is TGTGCCAGCAGTTACACTTCAGGGAACCCCTACGAGCAGTACTTC. The chain employs TRBV6-5 and TRBJ2-7; possibly TRBD1 for D (5 bases). Trimming took 2 bases from V and 2 from J, leaving 13 bases between them. The CDR3 sequence is 15 residues long. Germline-derived CDR1 and CDR2 are MNHEY and SVGAGI.

The rearrangement uses TRBV9 and TRBJ1-2; TRBD1 agrees at 9 bases. V was clipped by 3 bases and J by 3 bases; unmatched bases: 6. CDR1 is SGDLS, CDR2 YYNGEE, per germline. The CDR3 runs 15 residues. The CDR3 sequence: CASSALWTGDYGYTF. The CDR3 DNA follows: TGTGCCAGCAGCGCCCTTTGGACAGGGGACTATGGCTACACCTTC.

For this clone: Within the sample, other DNA sequences also encode this same CDR3. The CDR3 region has the DNA TGTGCCAGCAGCTACGGACAGGGGACTCAGCCCCAGCATTTT. The encoded protein is CASSYGQGTQPQHF. The chain has TRBV6-5 and TRBJ1-5; the match to TRBD1 covers 9 bases. Per the germline V gene, CDR1 is MNHEY and CDR2 is SVGAGI. This CDR3 has 14 residues. V trimming: 6 bases; J trimming: 6 bases; junction bases outside the gene matches: 6.

V gene TRBV5-3 combines with J gene TRBJ1-2; tentatively, D is TRBD1 (5 bases). TRBV5-3 is assigned to the ORF class and has an uncertain function. This CDR3 spans 13 amino acids. The V end lost 0 bases, the J end lost 4 bases, and 7 bases lay between the germline ends. CDR3 coding DNA: TGTGCCAGAAGCTTGGAGACAGCCTATGGCTACACCTTC. It is translated as CARSLETAYGYTF.

The J gene is TRBJ2-3, the V gene TRBV4-3; a weak D match, TRBD1 (6 bases). Germline V gives CDR1 LGHNA, CDR2 YSLEER. The CDR3 extends over 18 amino acids. V was cut by 0 bases and J by 0 bases, with 16 bases left in between. The CDR3 region has the DNA TGCGCCAGCAGCCAAGATTACATCACGGACAGAAGCACAGATACGCAGTATTTT. As protein: CASSQDYITDRSTDTQYF.

Regarding this clone: The sample holds other DNA sequences that translate to the same CDR3. The chain has TRBV7-9 and TRBJ2-2, with 9 bases matching TRBD1. From germline, CDR1 is SEHNR and CDR2 FQNEAQ (reference sequence). The CDR3 runs 16 residues. Trimming at V came to 5 bases and at J to 2 bases, leaving 6 bases not matched to a gene. The CDR3 sequence is CASSPPGQGNTGELFF. DNA of the CDR3: TGTGCCAGCAGCCCCCCGGGACAGGGAAACACCGGGGAGCTGTTTTTT.

The chain has TRBV30 and TRBJ1-1, with D hard to call. V lost 5 bases to trimming and J lost 1 base, with 17 bases between them. The CDR3 loop spans 15 amino acids. CDR1 is GTSNPN and CDR2 is SVGIG in the germline V gene (reference sequence). The CDR3 loop is CAWSSLRWGNTEAFF. The DNA for the CDR3 is TGTGCCTGGTCGAGTTTAAGGTGGGGGAACACTGAAGCTTTCTTT.

To note about this clone: The sample carries other DNA sequences with the same CDR3. The genes are TRBV9 and TRBJ2-7; 7 bases fit TRBD2. V shed 0 bases and J 3 bases; nucleotides not matched to a gene: 6. The CDR3 covers 15 residues. The V gene's germline CDR1 is SGDLS and CDR2 YYNGEE. The CDR3 loop is CASSVGASGDYEQYF. The CDR3 nucleotides are TGTGCCAGCAGCGTAGGGGCTAGCGGTGACTACGAGCAGTACTTC. Filled out from reference TRBV9 and TRBJ2-7, the complete variable domain reads DSGVTQTPKHLITATGQRVTLRCSPRSGDLSVYWYQQSLDQGLQFLIQYYNGEERAKGNILERFSAQQFPDLHSELNLSSLELGDSALYFCASSVGASGDYEQYFGPGTRLTVT.

This chain connects TRBV19 to TRBJ1-6; TRBD1 aligns across 8 bases. This CDR3 comprises 12 residues. From germline, CDR1 is LNHDA and CDR2 SQIVND (reference sequence). The V segment lost 7 bases and the J segment 14 bases; nucleotides outside the gene matches: 7. The CDR3 nucleotides are TGTGCCAGTAATCAGGGGGCTGGGGCCCTCCACTTT. This translates into CASNQGAGALHF.

The CDR3 is CASSLENWTGGYEQYF. As DNA, the CDR3 is TGTGCCAGCAGCTTAGAAAACTGGACAGGGGGCTACGAGCAGTACTTC. This rearrangement joins TRBV7-8 to TRBJ2-7; 10 bases fit TRBD1. This CDR3 has 16 amino acids. J lost 3 bases, V lost 1 base, and 6 bases had no gene match. The germline CDR1 and CDR2 sequences are SGHVS and FQNEAQ.

The chain links TRBV7-8 to TRBJ2-2; 9 bases map to TRBD2. V lost 1 base to trimming and J lost 4 bases; unmatched junction nucleotides: 4. The CDR3 runs to 16 residues. Germline CDR1 SGHVS, CDR2 FQNEAQ. In DNA, the CDR3 is TGTGCCAGCAGCTTAGTTCTAGCGGGGACCACCGGGGAGCTGTTTTTT. This encodes CASSLVLAGTTGELFF.

The chain is built from TRBV6-6 and TRBJ2-7; D is possibly TRBD1 or TRBD2 (5 bases each). Trimming removed 4 bases at V and 2 bases at J, with 15 bases between. This CDR3 region has 15 residues. Per the germline V gene, CDR1 is MNHNY and CDR2 is SVGAGI (reference sequence). CDR3 DNA sequence: TGTGCCAGCAGTTCCTTCGGGGACGGGGCCTACGAGCAGTACTTC. This sequence encodes CASSSFGDGAYEQYF.

This clone has more than one count but fewer than ten. Other DNA sequences in this specimen translate into the identical CDR3. The genes are TRBV7-9 and TRBJ2-7; 7 bases are shared with TRBD1. CDR3 length: 14 residues. V lost 5 bases and J lost 0; bases outside the gene matches: 4. Looked up from germline, CDR1 is SEHNR and CDR2 is FQNEAQ (reference sequence). The CDR3 DNA reads TGTGCCAGCAGCCCGACAGGGAGCTCCTACGAGCAGTACTTC. It specifies CASSPTGSSYEQYF.

This chain joins TRBV4-2 and TRBJ1-2; a weak D match, TRBD1 (6 bases). From germline, CDR1 is LGHNA and CDR2 YNFKEQ. Trimming removed 2 bases from V and 1 base from J, with 11 bases in between. The CDR3 covers 15 residues. The CDR3 spells CASSQRTDSNYGYTF. The DNA of the CDR3 is TGTGCCAGCAGCCAACGAACGGACAGTAACTATGGCTACACCTTC.

CDR3: CASSYLPAEKNTEAFF. DNA of the CDR3: TGTGCCAGCAGTTACCTTCCCGCGGAGAAGAACACTGAAGCTTTCTTT. The chain has TRBV6-6 and TRBJ1-1; no reliable D call. The V gene lost 2 bases and the J gene lost 1 base, with 14 bases spanning the gap. CDR1 is MNHNY, CDR2 SVGAGI, per germline (reference sequence). The CDR3 consists of 16 residues.

The chain recombines TRBV5-4 with TRBJ1-1, with a tentative D call TRBD1 (5 bases). Trimming removed 4 bases from V and 0 bases from J, with 13 bases in between. The germline V gene encodes CDR1 SGHNT and CDR2 YYREEE (reference sequence). The CDR3 totals 15 residues. In DNA form, the CDR3 reads TGTGCCAGCAGCACCGGGACGTCTTTGAACACTGAAGCTTTCTTT. It yields the protein CASSTGTSLNTEAFF. Full variable domain (outside the CDR3, taken from reference TRBV5-4 and TRBJ1-1): ETGVTQSPTHLIKTRGQQVTLRCSSQSGHNTVSWYQQALGQGPQFIFQYYREEENGRGNFPPRFSGLQFPNYSSELNVNALELDDSALYLCASSTGTSLNTEAFFGQGTRLTVV.

The V gene is TRBV5-4, the J gene TRBJ2-3, with 9 bases lining up with TRBD2. CDR3 length: 15 residues. V lost 6 bases, J lost 6 bases, and 11 bases stayed unmatched. CDR1 is SGHNT, CDR2 YYREEE, per germline (reference sequence). The CDR3, as DNA: TGTGCCAGCAAGTTAGGGACTAGCATTACGGATACGCAGTATTTT. Amino acid sequence: CASKLGTSITDTQYF.